Below, 22 T cell receptor beta chains from the same sample are listed, as sequenced in a study of OX40 agonist ivuxolimab in advanced cancers. Preparation of the library involved the immunoSEQ multiplex PCR assay. The table was pulled from immuneACCESS by TCRdb, which kept in-frame rearrangements only. Such tables lose some clones; where checked, under half of the loss comes from unresolved V genes, and the rest has no known cause. The table for this sample lists some 74,000 clones; more than 90% of them were counted only once. Around 6.5% of the sample lies in the top ten. This specimen was CD4+ or CD8+ T cells sorted from blood, taken in a trial of the OX40 agonist ivuxolimab. The source is an adult with an advanced solid tumor such as melanoma, head and neck, liver or kidney cancer.

This chain joins TRBV6-1 and TRBJ2-1; 7 positions match TRBD2. Germline-derived CDR1 and CDR2 are MNHNS and SASEGT. The CDR3 has 15 residues. V lost 4 bases to trimming and J lost 0 bases; unmatched junction nucleotides: 3. CDR3 nucleotide sequence: TGTGCCAGCAGTGTGGGCGGGAGCTCCTACAATGAGCAGTTCTTC. Protein product: CASSVGGSSYNEQFF.

The rearrangement joins TRBV6-5 to TRBJ2-5; TRBD1 aligns across 9 bases. The CDR3 length is 13 residues. CDR1 is MNHEY and CDR2 is SVGAGI in the germline V gene. Losses at the gene ends were 5 bases for V and 6 bases for J; bases not matched to a gene: 4. The DNA for the CDR3 is TGTGCCAGCAGTCGACAGGGGGAACAGACCCAGTACTTC. Translated, it gives CASSRQGEQTQYF.

This rearrangement joins TRBV19 to TRBJ2-1; D perhaps matches TRBD1 (5 bases). Germline assignment: CDR1 LNHDA and CDR2 SQIVND (reference sequence). Trimming removed 2 bases from V and 6 bases from J, with 11 bases in between. There are 14 residues in the CDR3. The CDR3 nucleotides are TGTGCCAGTAGTATAACAAGGGGAAGCAATGAGCAGTTCTTC. This codes for CASSITRGSNEQFF. The entire variable domain, with the rest obtained from reference TRBV19 and TRBJ2-1, is as follows: DGGITQSPKYLFRKEGQNVTLSCEQNLNHDAMYWYRQDPGQGLRLIYYSQIVNDFQKGDIAEGYSVSREKKESFPLTVTSAQKNPTAFYLCASSITRGSNEQFFGPGTRLTVL.

This chain links TRBV27 with TRBJ1-4; D is perhaps TRBD1 (5 bases). The CDR3 is 14 amino acids. Germline values: CDR1 MNHEY, CDR2 SMNVEV (reference sequence). V lost 6 bases and J 7 bases, leaving 15 bases between the germline ends. The CDR3 here is CASSPGRSTEKLFF. The CDR3 coding sequence is TGTGCCAGCAGCCCGGGACGTTCGACTGAAAAACTGTTTTTT.

This clone was recorded only once. This chain links TRBV28 with TRBJ1-2; no clear D gene. V was shortened by 6 bases and J by 8 bases, with 16 bases between the two germline ends. The germline gives CDR1 MDHEN, CDR2 SYDVKM. This CDR3 comprises 13 residues. CDR3 sequence: CASSYQIPRGYTF. In DNA form, the CDR3 reads TGTGCCAGCAGCTACCAGATTCCCCGGGGCTACACCTTC.

The V call is TRBV27, the J call TRBJ2-4; unclear D gene. Trimming removed 7 bases from V and 2 bases from J, with 15 bases in between. The germline gives CDR1 MNHEY, CDR2 SMNVEV (reference sequence). The CDR3 runs 15 residues. The CDR3 nucleotides are TGTGCCAGCACCAACCTTCTGGATCCCAAAAACATTCAGTACTTC. This translates into CASTNLLDPKNIQYF.

The CDR3 reads CATSRDLGGEQYF. For the CDR3, the DNA is TGTGCCACCAGCAGAGATCTTGGGGGCGAGCAGTACTTC. The chain employs TRBV15 and TRBJ2-7, with D perhaps assigned TRBD1 or TRBD2 (5 bases each). Trimming removed 0 bases at V and 6 bases at J, with 9 bases between. Germline CDR1 and CDR2: LNHNV and YYDKDF (reference sequence). This CDR3 is 13 amino acids long.

The chain employs TRBV29-1 and TRBJ2-7, with 8 bases identical to TRBD1. V lost 6 bases, J lost 3 bases, and 1 base stayed unmatched. Germline V gives CDR1 SQVTM, CDR2 ANQGSEA. The CDR3 loop spans 11 amino acids. CDR3 region: CSVGTGYEQYF. CDR3 bases: TGCAGCGTCGGGACAGGCTACGAGCAGTACTTC.

The chain links TRBV7-6 to TRBJ2-5, with 10 bases lining up with TRBD2. Germline V gene data show CDR1 as SGHVS and CDR2 as FNYEAQ. CDR3 length: 16 amino acids. The V and J ends lost 2 bases and 5 bases, in that order; junction bases with no gene match: 8. The CDR3 DNA sequence: TGTGCCAGCAGCTTATTTTCGAGCGGGAGGGTCGAGACCCAGTACTTC. Translation: CASSLFSSGRVETQYF.

The chain carries TRBV5-1 and TRBJ2-5; 7 nucleotides agree with TRBD1. V trimming: 2 bases; J trimming: 1 base; junction bases outside the gene matches: 8. The CDR3 spans 16 residues. In germline, CDR1 is SGHRS, CDR2 YFSETQ. The CDR3 here is CASSFVQDRSQETQYF. The CDR3, as DNA: TGCGCCAGCAGCTTTGTACAGGACAGGAGCCAAGAGACCCAGTACTTC.

This clone has only one observation. The chain recombines TRBV9 with TRBJ2-5, with TRBD1 matching over 7 bases. The CDR3 is 15 residues long. Germline assignment: CDR1 SGDLS and CDR2 YYNGEE. Trimming cost V 4 bases and J 4 bases; bases outside gene matches: 10. This CDR3 reads CASSPSGQVIETQYF. DNA for the CDR3: TGTGCCAGCAGCCCGTCTGGACAGGTAATAGAGACCCAGTACTTC.

This chain connects TRBV28 to TRBJ1-2; the D gene is possibly TRBD1 (6 bases). This CDR3 is built from 14 residues. Germline V gene lookup returns CDR1 MDHEN and CDR2 SYDVKM. V dropped 7 bases and J dropped 2 bases, with 14 bases sitting between them. CDR3 coding DNA: TGTGCCAGCAACCCCGGGGGCCCAAACTATGGCTACACCTTC. Translation: CASNPGGPNYGYTF.

In this sample, this clone turned up a few times. This chain connects TRBV7-9 to TRBJ1-4; D not resolved. The CDR3 extends over 14 amino acids. Per the germline V gene, CDR1 is SEHNR and CDR2 is FQNEAQ (reference sequence). Trimming removed 6 bases from V and 4 bases from J, with 12 bases in between. The CDR3 reads CASSPDGYNEKLFF. DNA of the CDR3: TGTGCCAGCAGTCCGGACGGTTATAATGAAAAACTGTTTTTT.

This chain connects TRBV4-1 to TRBJ2-6, with D unresolved. The length of the CDR3 is 18 residues. Trimming pared 3 bases from V and 0 bases from J, leaving 15 bases between. Germline V gene sequence: CDR1 MGHRA, CDR2 YSYEKL. CDR3 region: CASSHPKDGVSGANVLTF. The CDR3 nucleotides are TGCGCCAGCAGCCACCCAAAGGACGGTGTCTCTGGGGCCAACGTCCTGACTTTC.

The chain couples TRBV7-6 to TRBJ1-4; tentative D call: TRBD1 (6 bases). Trimming removed 7 bases at V and 7 bases at J, with 13 bases between. In germline, CDR1 is SGHVS, CDR2 FNYEAQ. The CDR3 extends over 13 amino acids. The CDR3 is CASKTGGGEKLFF. The CDR3 nucleotides read TGTGCCAGCAAGACAGGAGGGGGTGAAAAACTGTTTTTT. Full variable domain (remainder filled in from reference TRBV7-6 and TRBJ1-4): GAGVSQSPRYKVTKRGQDVALRCDPISGHVSLYWYRQALGQGPEFLTYFNYEAQQDKSGLPNDRFSAERPEGSISTLTIQRTEQRDSAMYRCASKTGGGEKLFFGSGTQLSVL.

The V and J genes are TRBV28 and TRBJ1-5; perhaps TRBD1 as D (5 bases). CDR1 and CDR2 (germline): MDHEN, SYDVKM. Between the trimmed V and J ends, which lost 3 bases and 6 bases, there was a span of 12 bases. The length of the CDR3 is 14 residues. In nucleotides, the CDR3 is TGTGCCAGCAGTTTGATCGGGGGTGGTCAGCCCCAGCATTTT. Its translation is CASSLIGGGQPQHF. Complete variable domain (other parts from reference TRBV28 and TRBJ1-5): DVKVTQSSRYLVKRTGEKVFLECVQDMDHENMFWYRQDPGLGLRLIYFSYDVKMKEKGDIPEGYSVSREKKERFSLILESASTNQTSMYLCASSLIGGGQPQHFGDGTRLSIL.

About this clone itself: The junction differs from germline at one of its ends, possibly a read error. V gene TRBV5-1 combines with J gene TRBJ2-3; D gene uncertain. Germline V gene sequence: CDR1 SGHRS, CDR2 YFSETQ. This CDR3 comprises 14 residues. The CDR3 nucleotides read TGCGCCAGCAGCTTGGGGGGTAGCATAGATACGCAGTATTTT. It translates to CASSLGGSIDTQYF.

V gene TRBV4-1 combines with J gene TRBJ2-7; TRBD2 matches at 10 bases. The CDR3 is 20 amino acids. Germline V gives CDR1 MGHRA, CDR2 YSYEKL. Germline trimming cut 0 bases from V and 0 bases from J; bases unmatched to any gene: 14. The CDR3 DNA is TGCGCCAGCAGCCAAGATATTCGACTAGCGGGCCACCTCAGCTCCTACGAGCAGTACTTC. Protein: CASSQDIRLAGHLSSYEQYF.

The chain couples TRBV5-1 to TRBJ2-7; no clear D. There are 14 residues in the CDR3. V was cut by 4 bases and J by 3 bases, with 14 bases left in between. Germline CDR1 and CDR2: SGHRS and YFSETQ. CDR3 sequence reads: CASSPPASYYEQYF. CDR3 DNA: TGCGCCAGCAGCCCCCCAGCGAGTTACTACGAGCAGTACTTC.

The V call is TRBV11-2, the J call TRBJ2-7, with TRBD2 matching 7 bases. The germline gives CDR1 SGHAT, CDR2 FQNNGV. The CDR3 totals 14 residues. J was trimmed by 5 bases and V by 5 bases; bases with no gene match: 9. As DNA, the CDR3 is TGTGCCAGCAGCCGAACCGGGACTATCCACGAGCAGTACTTC. It specifies CASSRTGTIHEQYF.

The table lists this clone with a few counts. The CDR3 DNA follows: TGCGCCAGCAGCCAAGGAATAGTTACTGGCGACCTCACCGGGGAGCTGTTTTTT. Encoded protein: CASSQGIVTGDLTGELFF. The rearrangement uses TRBV4-1 and TRBJ2-2; D gene uncertain. Germline CDR1 is MGHRA and CDR2 is YSYEKL. This CDR3 comprises 18 residues. Deletions cut 1 base from V and 4 bases from J, with 19 bases between.

The rearrangement links TRBV5-1 to TRBJ2-7; 7 bases match TRBD1. With 4 bases clipped from V and 2 bases from J, the junction kept 6 bases outside the gene matches. The CDR3 is made up of 14 amino acids. The germline gives CDR1 SGHRS, CDR2 YFSETQ. For the CDR3, the DNA is TGCGCCAGCAGCCTCCGGGACAGCCCCTACGAGCAGTACTTC. Residues: CASSLRDSPYEQYF.